This TCR beta chain comes out of a study of shared clonotypes between healthy human individuals. Study at large: Sampling drew on donors who were a couple of women and a few men aged 18 to 49. CD4 naive and CD4 memory each took three plates per donor, while CD8 naive took two and CD8 memory one.

Positive CCR7 selection of CD45RO-negative cells yielded the naive CD8 cells, and terminally differentiated effector memory CD45RA+ cells were excluded. This table comes from immunoSEQ multiplex PCR, and its TCRdb copy is limited to in-frame clones, with some not included. The sample yields millions of clones, 85% to 95% seen once. About this clone: Its target is not known.

The study's findings and limits: Generally, naive subsets (rather than memory subsets) showed larger estimated richness. Only blood underwent sampling, and tissue repertoires likely differ.

The CDR3 sequence is 15 residues long. V lost 5 bases to trimming and J lost 4 bases; unmatched junction nucleotides: 0. The germline V gene has CDR1 SGHTA and CDR2 FQGNSA. The sequenced sample consisted of naive CD8+ T cells from PBMCs. The sequence derives from a young man in good health. Some clones in this sample may be carry-over from other donors' samples. The chain combines TRBV7-2 with TRBJ2-1, with TRBD2 matching over 15 bases. CDR3 protein: CASSGTSGRYNEQFF. Written as DNA, the CDR3 is TGTGCCAGCAGCGGGACTAGCGGGAGGTACAATGAGCAGTTCTTC.